These 12 T cell receptor beta chains share one sample of origin, sequenced in a study of blood T cells in healthy people across ages. For the second PCR, which ran for about 7 to 12 cycles, a sample-barcoded 5' primer and a J-beta primer mix were used. TCRdb used MiXCR to reprocess the 5' RACE reads, holding one entry per CDR3 protein. Among over 950,000 distinct CDR3 sequences, approximately 50% were seen once, and the ten largest hold over 20%. Material: blood. The origin of the receptors is a woman aged 60-75 years in good health.

The V gene is TRBV29-1, the J gene TRBJ2-3, with 7 bases matching TRBD1. With V trimmed by 4 bases and J by 7 bases, 8 bases remained unmatched. The germline V gene has CDR1 SQVTM and CDR2 ANQGSEA. The CDR3 loop spans 13 amino acids. In nucleotides, the CDR3 is TGCAGCGTTGGGGGAACAGGGGAAAATACGCAGTATTTT. It yields the protein CSVGGTGENTQYF.

Only a few counts were recorded for this clonotype. The rearrangement links TRBV28 to TRBJ2-5; no firm D call. V was trimmed by 5 bases and J by 11 bases, leaving 18 bases between them. Germline values: CDR1 MDHEN, CDR2 SYDVKM. CDR3 length: 13 amino acids. The CDR3 spells CASSPQIPVEQYF. CDR3 bases: TGTGCCAGCAGTCCCCAGATCCCTGTTGAGCAGTACTTC.

This clonotype has only a few counts. This chain uses TRBV7-9 with TRBJ2-3, with D uncertain. The CDR3 runs 13 residues. V lost 1 base and J lost 5, with 7 bases in between. Germline assignment: CDR1 SEHNR and CDR2 FQNEAQ (reference sequence). The CDR3 bases are TGTGCCAGCAGCTTAGAGGTGGGAGATACGCAGTATTTT. Its translation: CASSLEVGDTQYF.

This clonotype has ten or more counts. This chain connects TRBV28 to TRBJ1-2; D is unresolved. The CDR3 has 13 amino acids. Trimming took off 3 bases at V and 2 bases at J, with 7 bases between the two ends. Germline V gene sequence: CDR1 MDHEN, CDR2 SYDVKM. CDR3 nucleotides: TGTGCCAGCAGTTTCGGCCAGAACTATGGCTACACCTTC. Residues: CASSFGQNYGYTF.

The chain uses TRBV29-1 and TRBJ2-3, with no clear D. V was trimmed by 5 bases and J by 3 bases, leaving 21 bases between them. CDR3 length: 16 residues. The germline CDR1 and CDR2 sequences are SQVTM and ANQGSEA. CDR3 sequence: CSVHPTPEQSTDTQYF. CDR3 DNA sequence: TGCAGCGTTCACCCAACCCCCGAACAGAGTACAGATACGCAGTATTTT.

J is TRBJ2-7 and V is TRBV9, with D perhaps being TRBD1 or TRBD2 (5 bases each). Germline CDR1 is SGDLS and CDR2 is YYNGEE. CDR3 size: 14 residues. Trimming left V 2 bases short and J 0 bases short, with 9 bases between. The CDR3 DNA follows: TGTGCCAGCAGCGTTGGGACGGCCTCCTACGAGCAGTACTTC. This encodes CASSVGTASYEQYF.

This clonotype came up a few times. As DNA, the CDR3 is TGTGCCAGCAGCTCTACCGGTCGGACAAGGGTTACCTACGAGCAGTACTTC. Its translation is CASSSTGRTRVTYEQYF. The genes are TRBV7-9 and TRBJ2-7; TRBD1 might be the D (5 bases). Germline CDR1 is SEHNR and CDR2 is FQNEAQ (reference sequence). Trimming shortened V by 4 bases and J by 2 bases, and 21 bases separated the two germline ends. CDR3 length: 17 residues.

This sequence joins TRBV6-1 and TRBJ2-3; possibly TRBD2 for D (6 bases). This CDR3 region has 15 residues. Germline loops: CDR1 MNHNS, CDR2 SASEGT. Deletions cut 1 base from V and 4 bases from J, with 12 bases between. The CDR3 region is CASSEGRETPDTQYF. As DNA, the CDR3 is TGTGCCAGCAGTGAAGGGCGGGAAACCCCAGATACGCAGTATTTT.

The gene calls are TRBV20-1 and TRBJ2-5; TRBD1 might be the D (6 bases). There are 15 residues in the CDR3. The V and J ends lost 2 bases and 2 bases respectively, with 15 bases between them. Germline-derived CDR1 and CDR2 are DFQATT and SNEGSKA (reference sequence). This CDR3 reads CSARRGNREQETQYF. The CDR3 DNA is TGCAGTGCTAGAAGAGGAAACAGGGAACAAGAGACCCAGTACTTC.

The chain couples TRBV15 to TRBJ1-5; weak D call: TRBD1 (5 bases). Germline-derived CDR1 and CDR2 are LNHNV and YYDKDF (reference sequence). V gave up 4 bases and J gave up 6 bases, with 16 bases separating them. The CDR3 loop spans 15 amino acids. CDR3 sequence reads: CATSTFREGLQPQHF. The CDR3 DNA is TGTGCCACCAGCACTTTTAGGGAGGGGCTTCAGCCCCAGCATTTT. The full variable domain, with the rest looked up from reference TRBV15 and TRBJ1-5, is DAMVIQNPRYQVTQFGKPVTLSCSQTLNHNVMYWYQQKSSQAPKLLFHYYDKDFNNEADTPDNFQSRRPNTSFCFLDIRSPGLGDTAMYLCATSTFREGLQPQHFGDGTRLSIL.

CDR3 bases: TGTGCCAGCAGCTTGGGGGGGGGCTTTGAGCAGTTCTTC. This translates into CASSLGGGFEQFF. The genes are TRBV7-2 and TRBJ2-1; D is possibly TRBD2 (7 bases). The germline gives CDR1 SGHTA, CDR2 FQGNSA. This CDR3 is 13 amino acids long. Trimming removed 3 bases from V and 9 bases from J, with 12 bases in between. Combining the CDR3 with reference TRBV7-2 and TRBJ2-1 gives the whole variable domain GAGVSQSPSNKVTEKGKDVELRCDPISGHTALYWYRQSLGQGLEFLIYFQGNSAPDKSGLPSDRFSAERTGGSVSTLTIQRTQQEDSAVYLCASSLGGGFEQFFGPGTRLTVL.

The chain recombines TRBV28 with TRBJ2-1; no firm D call. TRBJ2-7 matches the DNA end more closely, so the J call is doubtful. Germline CDR1 MDHEN, CDR2 SYDVKM. The CDR3 is 16 residues long. CDR3 sequence reads: CASSFQAVRLPWEQYF. CDR3 coding DNA: TGTGCCAGCAGTTTCCAAGCAGTCAGGCTGCCCTGGGAGCAGTACTTC.